This section outlines one TCR beta chain sequence together with its context. The data originate from a study of blood T cell repertoires in COVID-19. Sequencing used immunoSEQ multiplex PCR; TCRdb keeps in-frame clones, though not all of them. The data contain 98,000 or so clones, around 90% of them seen just once; the ten biggest clones take up approximately 5.4%. Germline CDR1 and CDR2: ENHRY and SYGVKD. This CDR3 region has 14 residues. After removal of 2 bases from V and 7 bases from J, the junction contained 5 bases not matched to a gene. This TCR was recovered from a man aged 55 to 70 with COVID-19, enrolled during active disease. This chain links TRBV10-3 with TRBJ2-7; 10 bases line up with TRBD2. The sample taken for sequencing was peripheral blood. This CDR3 is CAISEGAGGPEQYF. CDR3 bases: TGTGCCATCAGTGAGGGAGCGGGAGGGCCAGAGCAGTACTTC.